Reported below is one T cell receptor (beta chain). Its antigen is currently unknown. The test was conducted at deep level. The assay was immunoSEQ multiplex PCR, and TCRdb's table has in-frame clones only and misses some. The sample lists about 2.4 million clones; roughly 93% were seen once. This CDR3 contains 15 residues. Germline V gene sequence: CDR1 SGHTA, CDR2 FQGNSA. Trimming removed 3 bases from V and 6 bases from J; junction bases left unmatched: 7. This sample is drawn from a study of shared clonotypes between healthy human individuals. Regarding the study as a whole: Some naive CD4 clonotypes, roughly 5%, turned up in common across four donors. Limited genetic and exposure-history diversity came from having few donors.

Sequenced input: naive CD4+ T cells from PBMCs. Subset defined: CD45RA+ positively selected. This sequence was found in a man aged 18 to 35 in good health. Some clones in this sample may be carry-over from other donors' samples. This chain joins TRBV7-2 and TRBJ1-1; 10 positions agree with TRBD1. This chain's CDR3 is CASSFAGQGLSEAFF. The CDR3 DNA is TGTGCCAGCAGCTTCGCGGGACAGGGGTTATCTGAAGCTTTCTTT.